This T cell receptor beta chain is from a study of beta chain features in type 1 diabetes listed by TCRdb under 2018. For context, the study as a whole: Mean age, gender distribution, total cell number and subset yield did not differ between patients and healthy donors. The study compared the TCRB repertoires of sorted circulating CD4+ T cell subsets in recently diagnosed type 1 diabetes patients with those in matched healthy donors. Naive and central memory subsets were obtained from all 28 donors, but regulatory and stem cell-like memory subsets were isolated from only 8 patients and roughly eight healthy donors. Across all samples, almost 110 million sorted cells were examined, and cell number per subset correlated strongly with RNA yield.

V sheds 4 bases and J sheds 3 bases, leaving 23 bases between their ends. The CDR3, cysteine through phenylalanine, is 17 amino acids long. Only the CDR3 region is kept as DNA, spanning 51 bases read in frame from base 1. CDR1 and CDR2, per the germline V gene, are SGDLS and YYNGEE. In the case of this clone: Its binding antigen is unknown. No much larger clonotype is one base removed from it; base qualities were not supplied.

Each donor gave one peripheral blood draw, approximately 100 mL on average, collected into heparinised tubes. Naive, central memory, regulatory and stem cell-like memory CD4+ T cells were sorted on a BD FACSAria II using a panel including CD45RO, CCR7, CD25, CD127, CD95 and CD27. All sorted populations exceeded 95% purity. Right away, PBMCs were isolated by Lymphoprep density gradient centrifugation and were stained directly, with no culture step. Samples were stained and sorted in pairs, with one healthy donor and one patient per experiment, so that batch effects were minimized. All of the isolated RNA was reverse transcribed with the High Capacity cDNA Reverse Transcription Kit, so expressed TCRB transcripts were sequenced. Deep immunoSEQ sequencing was performed on naive, central memory and regulatory T cell samples, with an average of roughly 3.5 million total reads per sample. After sorted cells were lysed in RLT buffer, RNA was extracted with DNase-treated RNeasy Micro or Mini kits, with the choice depending on cell number. Each cell subset was processed separately to prevent cross-contamination, with patient and healthy donor samples processed together. The immunoSEQ multiplex PCR was used to amplify TCRB sequences from cDNA, yielding 87-bp fragments that span the CDR3 region. Sequencing of the amplicons was done on the Illumina HiSeq platform. In the authors' own workflow: PCR bias was corrected computationally using synthetic template baselines, and reads within Hamming distance 2 were collapsed, with unmergeable singletons discarded. By aligning reads against IMGT, V, D and J genes, CDR3 length, and insertions or deletions at six rearrangement sites were assigned. Within each subset, clonotype counts were normalized to sorted cell number, after which true diversity and Gini coefficients were computed with the tcR R package. The overlap coefficient, calculated on TCRB nucleotide sequences, was used to measure repertoire sharing. TCRdb obtained this table from immuneACCESS and retained in-frame rearrangements with V and J assigned. These tables miss some clones; where compared with another copy, unresolved V genes account for less than half of the shortfall, and the remainder is unexplained. The V and J calls and the clone size are those of that table, but D and trimming were determined from the DNA. The sample includes around 340,000 clones, with roughly a tenth observed a single time. The ten largest clones capture 1% of the sample.

Results the study describes overall, beyond this receptor: Because cDNA was sequenced instead of genomic DNA, highly expressing activated cells could be over-represented, though the groups showed no difference in activation or CD3 levels. Shorter templates might be favored by PCR, yet because patient and control samples were amplified and corrected together, any such skew would affect both groups equally. HLA sub-analyses involved small numbers of individuals, so any influence of HLA type on TCRB rearrangement remained unresolved. Patients with type 1 diabetes made fewer insertions and deleted more nucleotides at VDJ recombination sites, implying thymic rearrangement abnormalities. Naive, central memory and regulatory TCRB repertoires appeared to be more similar among patients than among healthy donors. Type 1 diabetes patients showed a moderate but significant shortening of TCRB CDR3 length in all four CD4+ subsets.

This sequence was found in a man between 25 and 39 years old with type 1 diabetes. The chain joins TRBV9 to TRBJ2-7; the D gene may be TRBD1 or TRBD2, since each aligns over 5 bases. Sequencing was done on a sample of central memory CD4+ T cells from blood. CDR3 reads: CASSRTPLRQPLYEQYF. The DNA is as follows: TGTGCCAGCAGCCGGACTCCTCTGAGACAGCCCCTCTACGAGCAGTACTTC.